Listed below are T cell receptor beta chains from one sample, sequenced in a study of blood T cell repertoires in COVID-19. Libraries were prepared by immunoSEQ multiplex PCR; TCRdb keeps only in-frame clonotypes and omits some of them. The sample lists 250,000 to 300,000 clones, roughly 85% seen once, with more than 4.5% in the top ten. The sequenced sample was peripheral blood. These receptor sequences come from a man aged 50 or older with active or convalescent COVID-19. The CDR3 runs from the conserved cysteine through the conserved F or W. The order of the fields is clone size, V gene, J gene, CDR3 protein. Clone size is shown for a subset of rows, as once, few, many or a class of expanded clone.

NA	TRBV24-1	TRBJ1-5	CATTIPRVNNQPQHF
NA	TRBV7-7	TRBJ2-2	CASSPRVAGELFF
NA	TRBV27	TRBJ1-1	CASRQGLNTEAFF
NA	TRBV7-7	TRBJ2-7	CASSSQPTGTSEQYF
medium-sized	TRBV12-3/TRBV12-4	TRBJ1-1	CASSFGSSTEAFF
NA	TRBV2	TRBJ1-2	CASSYGEDYGYTF
NA	TRBV13	TRBJ2-1	CASSRKRTSGYNEQFF
NA	TRBV3-1/TRBV3-2	TRBJ1-3	CASSQEAPGTGAYQDF
once	TRBV3-1/TRBV3-2	TRBJ2-3	CASSLYNTQYF
NA	TRBV29-1	TRBJ1-4	CSAGTGRGEKLFF
NA	TRBV19	TRBJ2-1	CASSIGTSGRDEQFF
NA	TRBV6-6	TRBJ2-5	CASSYSEYQETQYF
NA	TRBV7-3	TRBJ2-5	CASSFHRGQTQETQYF
NA	TRBV28	TRBJ2-7	CASRVSGRGIGQYF
NA	TRBV4-3	TRBJ1-1	CASSQESFRSNTEAFF